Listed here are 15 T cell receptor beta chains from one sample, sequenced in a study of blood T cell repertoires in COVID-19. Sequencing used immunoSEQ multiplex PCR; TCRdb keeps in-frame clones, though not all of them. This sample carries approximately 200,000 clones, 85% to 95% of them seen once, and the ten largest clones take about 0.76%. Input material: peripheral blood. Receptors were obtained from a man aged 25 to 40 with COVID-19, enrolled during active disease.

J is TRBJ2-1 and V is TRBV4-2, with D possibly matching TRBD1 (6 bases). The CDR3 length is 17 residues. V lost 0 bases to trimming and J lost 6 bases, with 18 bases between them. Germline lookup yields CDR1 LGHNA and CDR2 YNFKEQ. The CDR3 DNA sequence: TGTGCCAGCAGCCAAGATCTGGGGCAGGGGTACCGCAATGAGCAGTTCTTC. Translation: CASSQDLGQGYRNEQFF.

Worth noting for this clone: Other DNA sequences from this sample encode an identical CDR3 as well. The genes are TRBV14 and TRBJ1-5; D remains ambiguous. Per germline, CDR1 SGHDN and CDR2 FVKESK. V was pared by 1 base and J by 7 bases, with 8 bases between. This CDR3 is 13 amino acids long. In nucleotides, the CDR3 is TGTGCCAGCAGCCAAGCCCTGAGCCAGCCCCAGCATTTT. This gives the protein CASSQALSQPQHF.

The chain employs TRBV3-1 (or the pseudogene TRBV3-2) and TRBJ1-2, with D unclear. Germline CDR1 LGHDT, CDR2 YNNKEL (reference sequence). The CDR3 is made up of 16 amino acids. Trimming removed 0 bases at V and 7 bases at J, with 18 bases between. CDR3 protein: CASSQDRKGGYGGYTF. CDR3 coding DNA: TGTGCCAGCAGCCAAGACCGAAAGGGAGGATATGGTGGCTACACCTTC.

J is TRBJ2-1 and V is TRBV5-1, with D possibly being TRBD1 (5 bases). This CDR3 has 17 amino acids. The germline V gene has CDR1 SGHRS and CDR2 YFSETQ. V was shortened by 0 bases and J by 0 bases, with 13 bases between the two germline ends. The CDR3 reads CASSLEGVYSSYNEQFF. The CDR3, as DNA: TGCGCCAGCAGCTTGGAAGGGGTCTACAGCTCCTACAATGAGCAGTTCTTC.

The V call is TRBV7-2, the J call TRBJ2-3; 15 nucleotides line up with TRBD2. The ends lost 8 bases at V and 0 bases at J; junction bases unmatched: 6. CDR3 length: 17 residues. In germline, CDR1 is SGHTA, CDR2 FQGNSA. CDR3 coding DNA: TGTGCCAGCGGAGGGACTAGCGGGGGGACAAGCACAGATACGCAGTATTTT. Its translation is CASGGTSGGTSTDTQYF. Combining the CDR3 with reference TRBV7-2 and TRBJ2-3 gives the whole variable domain GAGVSQSPSNKVTEKGKDVELRCDPISGHTALYWYRQSLGQGLEFLIYFQGNSAPDKSGLPSDRFSAERTGGSVSTLTIQRTQQEDSAVYLCASGGTSGGTSTDTQYFGPGTRLTVL.

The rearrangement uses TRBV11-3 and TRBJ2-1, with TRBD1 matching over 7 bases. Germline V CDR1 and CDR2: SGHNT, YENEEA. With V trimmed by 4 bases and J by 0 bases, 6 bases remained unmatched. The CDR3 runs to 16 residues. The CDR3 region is CASSWGQYISYNEQFF. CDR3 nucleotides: TGTGCCAGCAGCTGGGGACAGTATATCTCCTACAATGAGCAGTTCTTC.

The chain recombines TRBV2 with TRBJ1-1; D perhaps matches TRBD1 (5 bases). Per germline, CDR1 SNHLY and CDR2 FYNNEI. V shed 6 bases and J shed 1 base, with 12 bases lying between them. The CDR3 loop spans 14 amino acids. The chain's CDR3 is CASSQGIWNTEAFF. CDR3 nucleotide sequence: TGTGCCAGCAGCCAGGGTATATGGAACACTGAAGCTTTCTTT.

The CDR3 here is CASSLGLAVQETQYF. The DNA for the CDR3 is TGTGCCAGCAGCTTGGGGCTAGCGGTACAAGAGACCCAGTACTTC. The rearrangement joins TRBV5-4 to TRBJ2-5; TRBD2 agrees at 7 bases. Germline trimming cut 0 bases from V and 2 bases from J; bases unmatched to any gene: 4. CDR1 is SGHNT, CDR2 YYREEE, per germline (reference sequence). The CDR3 runs 15 residues.

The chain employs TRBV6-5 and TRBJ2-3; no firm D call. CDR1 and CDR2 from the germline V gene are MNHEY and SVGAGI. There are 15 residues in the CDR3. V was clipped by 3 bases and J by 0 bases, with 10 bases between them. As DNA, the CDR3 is TGTGCCAGCAGTTATCCAGGTGCTAGCACAGATACGCAGTATTTT. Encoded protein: CASSYPGASTDTQYF.

CDR3 bases: TGTGCCAGCACCCCGCGGGCTGGCTCCTACGAGCAGTACTTC. Its protein is CASTPRAGSYEQYF. This chain uses TRBV2 with TRBJ2-7; TRBD2 might be the D (5 bases). Trimming took off 7 bases at V and 0 bases at J, with 13 bases between the two ends. This CDR3 spans 14 amino acids. Germline lookup yields CDR1 SNHLY and CDR2 FYNNEI. Filled out from reference TRBV2 and TRBJ2-7, the complete variable domain reads EPEVTQTPSHQVTQMGQEVILRCVPISNHLYFYWYRQILGQKVEFLVSFYNNEISEKSEIFDDQFSVERPDGSNFTLKIRSTKLEDSAMYFCASTPRAGSYEQYFGPGTRLTVT.

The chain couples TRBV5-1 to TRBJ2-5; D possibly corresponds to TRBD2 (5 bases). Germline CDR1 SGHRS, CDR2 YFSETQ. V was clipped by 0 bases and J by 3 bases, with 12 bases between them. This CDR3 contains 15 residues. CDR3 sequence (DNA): TGCGCCAGCAGCTTGGGACTATATACGGAAGAGACCCAGTACTTC. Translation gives CASSLGLYTEETQYF.

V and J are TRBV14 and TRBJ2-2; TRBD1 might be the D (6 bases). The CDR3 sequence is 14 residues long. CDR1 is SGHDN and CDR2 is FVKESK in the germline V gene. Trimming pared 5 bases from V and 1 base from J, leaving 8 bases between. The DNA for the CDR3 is TGTGCCAGCAGCTCGGGACAGAACACCGGGGAGCTGTTTTTT. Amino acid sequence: CASSSGQNTGELFF.

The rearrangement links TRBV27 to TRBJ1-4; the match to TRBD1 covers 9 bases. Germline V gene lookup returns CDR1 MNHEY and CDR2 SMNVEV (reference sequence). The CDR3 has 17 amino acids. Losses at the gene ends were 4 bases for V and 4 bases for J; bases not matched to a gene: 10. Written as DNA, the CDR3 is TGTGCCAGCAGTTCGGGACAGGGTGGGGAGTATAATGAAAAACTGTTTTTT. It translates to CASSSGQGGEYNEKLFF.

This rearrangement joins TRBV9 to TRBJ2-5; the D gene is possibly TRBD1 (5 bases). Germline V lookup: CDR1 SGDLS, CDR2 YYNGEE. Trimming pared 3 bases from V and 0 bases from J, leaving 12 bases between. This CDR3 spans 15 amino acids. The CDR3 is CASSASPGNQETQYF. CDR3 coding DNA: TGTGCCAGCAGCGCCTCCCCAGGGAACCAAGAGACCCAGTACTTC.

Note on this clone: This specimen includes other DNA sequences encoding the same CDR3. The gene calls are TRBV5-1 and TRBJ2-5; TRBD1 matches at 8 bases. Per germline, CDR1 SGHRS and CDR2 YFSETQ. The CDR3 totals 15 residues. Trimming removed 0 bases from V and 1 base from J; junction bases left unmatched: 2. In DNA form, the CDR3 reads TGCGCCAGCAGCTTGGCTGGACAGGGCCAAGAGACCCAGTACTTC. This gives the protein CASSLAGQGQETQYF. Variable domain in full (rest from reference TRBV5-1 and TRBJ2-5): KAGVTQTPRYLIKTRGQQVTLSCSPISGHRSVSWYQQTPGQGLQFLFEYFSETQRNKGNFPGRFSGRQFSNSRSEMNVSTLELGDSALYLCASSLAGQGQETQYFGPGTRLLVL.